This passage covers 10 T cell receptor beta chains from one sample sequenced in a study of shared clonotypes between healthy human individuals. Produced via immunoSEQ multiplex PCR; TCRdb's table is partial and in-frame only. The repertoire consists of millions of clones, with roughly 92% occurring once and the leading ten covering roughly 0.13%. The specimen sequenced was naive CD4+ T cells sorted from blood. Subset: CD45RA+ positively selected. These TCRs come from a man aged 18-30 years in good health.

V gene TRBV10-2 combines with J gene TRBJ2-3, with a possible D match to TRBD2 (5 bases). V was cut by 2 bases and J by 11 bases, with 11 bases left in between. Germline V gene lookup returns CDR1 WSHSY and CDR2 SAAADI. This CDR3 comprises 12 residues. In nucleotides, the CDR3 is TGCGCCAGCAGTGAGGCCAGCGGAGGGCAGTATTTT. This gives the protein CASSEASGGQYF.

This clone was counted once. The same CDR3 arises from other DNA sequences in this sample as well. The chain carries TRBV30 and TRBJ2-3, with D hard to call. Germline V lookup: CDR1 GTSNPN, CDR2 SVGIG (reference sequence). V gave up 3 bases and J gave up 6 bases, with 10 bases separating them. CDR3 length: 12 amino acids. The DNA of the CDR3 is TGTGCCTGGAGGGCATCAGGCGATACGCAGTATTTT. As protein: CAWRASGDTQYF.

This clone showed up just once. In DNA, the CDR3 is TGCGCCAGCAGCCAAGAATTGGCCGGGCAGGGCCAAATGTATGGCTACACCTTC. As protein: CASSQELAGQGQMYGYTF. The chain recombines TRBV4-3 with TRBJ1-2; the D gene is possibly TRBD1 (5 bases). V was clipped by 0 bases and J by 5 bases, with 22 bases between them. CDR1 is LGHNA, CDR2 YSLEER, per germline. This CDR3 has 18 residues.

V usage is TRBV7-3 and J usage is TRBJ1-1; D uncertain. Per the germline V gene, CDR1 is SGHTA and CDR2 is FQGTGA. The CDR3 sequence is 12 residues long. V was trimmed by 5 bases and J by 1 base, leaving 5 bases between them. Here the CDR3 reads CASSNGNTEAFF. CDR3 sequence (DNA): TGTGCCAGCAGCAACGGGAACACTGAAGCTTTCTTT. The whole variable domain, filled in from reference TRBV7-3 and TRBJ1-1, reads GAGVSQTPSNKVTEKGKYVELRCDPISGHTALYWYRQSLGQGPEFLIYFQGTGAADDSGLPNDRFFAVRPEGSVSTLKIQRTERGDSAVYLCASSNGNTEAFFGQGTRLTVV.

As for this clone: The sample carries other DNA sequences with the same CDR3. V gene TRBV5-1 combines with J gene TRBJ2-1, with no clear D. The CDR3 consists of 15 residues. From germline, CDR1 is SGHRS and CDR2 YFSETQ. Trimming removed 0 bases at V and 2 bases at J, with 9 bases between. Here the CDR3 DNA reads TGCGCCAGCAGCTTGGCTTCAGAACCCTACAATGAGCAGTTCTTC. Protein product: CASSLASEPYNEQFF.

The chain is built from TRBV4-1 and TRBJ1-6; no firm D call. The germline CDR1 and CDR2 sequences are MGHRA and YSYEKL. V shed 0 bases and J shed 14 bases, with 8 bases lying between them. The CDR3 spans 12 residues. The CDR3 nucleotides read TGCGCCAGCAGCCAAGATCACGTGTCCCTCCACTTT. This sequence encodes CASSQDHVSLHF.

The chain uses TRBV11-2 and TRBJ2-5; no clear D gene. V was pared by 2 bases and J by 2 bases, with 12 bases between. Per the germline V gene, CDR1 is SGHAT and CDR2 is FQNNGV. There are 15 residues in the CDR3. CDR3 DNA sequence: TGTGCCAGCAGCTTACTGTTTGGCAGACAAGAGACCCAGTACTTC. It is translated as CASSLLFGRQETQYF.

This rearrangement joins TRBV11-2 to TRBJ2-7; TRBD1 matches at 9 bases. CDR1 and CDR2 from the germline V gene are SGHAT and FQNNGV. The trim removed 10 bases at V and 4 bases at J, leaving 8 bases unmatched. This CDR3 is built from 13 residues. The CDR3 DNA reads as TGTGCCACCCGCCTACAGGGGGCGTACGAGCAGTACTTC. Its translation is CATRLQGAYEQYF.

V usage is TRBV2 and J usage is TRBJ1-2; unclear D gene. The CDR3 spans 16 residues. The V and J ends lost 3 bases and 3 bases respectively, with 17 bases between them. Germline CDR1 reads SNHLY; CDR2 reads FYNNEI. The CDR3 protein is CASSEVVTVGYYGYTF. The CDR3 DNA reads as TGTGCCAGCAGTGAGGTAGTCACAGTTGGATACTATGGCTACACCTTC.

The chain uses TRBV19 and TRBJ1-5; D unclear. Germline CDR1 and CDR2: LNHDA and SQIVND (reference sequence). The germline V and J ends were trimmed by 3 bases and 2 bases, with 14 bases remaining between them. This CDR3 region has 16 residues. The CDR3 DNA follows: TGTGCCAGTAGTATTGAGGCGCAGTTCGGCAATCAGCCCCAGCATTTT. Translating gives CASSIEAQFGNQPQHF.